Listed below are T cell receptor beta chains from one sample, sequenced in a study of T-cell memory formation after mild COVID-19. One entry per CDR3 protein results from TCRdb running MiXCR on the 5' RACE reads. Seen here are approximately 260,000 distinct CDR3 sequences, 16% observed once, and the top ten hold around a fifth. Sequenced: PBMCs or a T cell subset sorted from them (not recorded which). The receptors come from a man aged 18 to 35 who had mild COVID-19 (a few samples of this study predate the infection). Cell type and time point are not known. Each CDR3 is given with its conserved first and last residue. A D gene is named only where the DNA matches it firmly. Size is omitted from some rows. Given values are once, few, many or a class for expanded clones.

>TRBV23-1|TRBJ2-1|.|few
CASSQSRRGQGSNNEQFF
TGCGCCAGCAGTCAATCCCGGAGGGGGCAGGGGAGCAACAATGAGCAGTTCTTC
>TRBV7-2|TRBJ1-4|.|.
CASSVQVREKLFF
TGTGCCAGCAGCGTACAGGTGCGCGAAAAACTGTTTTTT
>TRBV10-3|TRBJ1-6|.|.
CAISELDTSPLHF
TGTGCCATCAGTGAGTTAGATACTTCACCCCTCCACTTT
>TRBV5-6|TRBJ1-1|.|.
CASRRGRDTEAFF
TGTGCCAGCAGGCGGGGGAGGGACACTGAAGCTTTCTTT
>TRBV5-1|TRBJ1-1|.|few
CASSLAGGRWTEAFF
TGCGCCAGCAGCTTGGCGGGGGGGCGCTGGACTGAAGCTTTCTTT
>TRBV11-2|TRBJ1-5|.|many
CASSLGVGGSNQPQHF
TGTGCCAGCAGCTTAGGGGTCGGCGGGAGCAATCAGCCCCAGCATTTT
>TRBV5-4|TRBJ2-5|.|many
CASSLDRSQETQYF
TGTGCCAGCAGCTTGGACAGGTCCCAAGAGACCCAGTACTTC
>TRBV4-2|TRBJ1-3|.|.
CASGGDTGNTIYF
TGTGCCAGCGGCGGGGACACTGGAAACACCATATATTTT
>TRBV4-1|TRBJ1-5|.|few
CASSQGRYQPQHF
TGCGCCAGCAGCCAAGGGCGGTATCAGCCCCAGCATTTT
>TRBV20-1|TRBJ1-4|TRBD1|few
CSATGDSYEKLFF
TGCAGTGCTACTGGGGACAGCTATGAAAAACTGTTTTTT
>TRBV18|TRBJ2-7|TRBD1|once
CASSPGQVEQYF
TGTGCCAGCTCACCGGGACAGGTCGAGCAGTACTTC
>TRBV6-2/TRBV6-3|TRBJ2-7|.|.
CASSYEHGAYEQYF
TGTGCCAGCAGTTACGAGCATGGGGCTTACGAGCAGTACTTC
>TRBV20-1|TRBJ1-2|TRBD1|.
CSASSPGQGSGYGYTF
TGCAGTGCTAGCTCACCGGGACAGGGGTCTGGCTATGGCTACACCTTC
>TRBV7-9|TRBJ1-1|.|.
CASSGEGAEAFF
TGTGCCAGCAGCGGAGAGGGGGCTGAAGCTTTCTTT
>TRBV7-9|TRBJ2-5|.|.
CASSKVYQETQYF
TGTGCCAGCAGCAAAGTCTATCAAGAGACCCAGTACTTC
>TRBV20-1|TRBJ1-2|.|.
CSAPMPGSYGYTF
TGCAGTGCTCCGATGCCGGGAAGTTATGGCTACACCTTC
>TRBV7-2|TRBJ2-2|.|many
CASGPSTGELFF
TGTGCCAGCGGCCCTTCGACCGGGGAGCTGTTTTTT
>TRBV5-1|TRBJ2-3|TRBD1|.
CASSLGQGVDTQYF
TGCGCCAGCAGCTTAGGACAGGGTGTTGATACGCAGTATTTT
>TRBV6-5|TRBJ1-2|.|.
CASSYSKINYGYTF
TGTGCCAGCAGTTACTCCAAGATTAACTATGGCTACACCTTC
>TRBV4-2|TRBJ2-5|TRBD2|few
CASSQDWGRLAAETQYF
TGTGCCAGCAGCCAAGATTGGGGTAGGCTAGCGGCAGAGACCCAGTACTTC
>TRBV7-9|TRBJ2-7|.|.
CASSLVGHGTYEQYF
TGTGCCAGCAGCTTGGTTGGACACGGTACCTACGAGCAGTACTTC
>TRBV4-3|TRBJ2-7|.|few
CASSQGLGRPDEQYF
TGCGCCAGCAGCCAAGGGTTGGGCCGGCCCGACGAGCAGTACTTC
>TRBV20-1|TRBJ1-1|.|few
CSAPTRIEAFF
TGCAGTGCCCCAACGAGGATTGAAGCTTTCTTT
>TRBV12-3/TRBV12-4|TRBJ2-1|TRBD1|few
CASSSPPGQGYNEQFF
TGTGCCAGCAGTTCCCCTCCGGGACAGGGTTACAATGAGCAGTTCTTC
>TRBV6-6|TRBJ1-1|.|few
CASSRSRGNTEAFF
TGTGCCAGCAGCCGCAGCCGGGGAAACACTGAAGCTTTCTTT
>TRBV7-3|TRBJ2-3|.|.
CASSLVVRDTQYF
TGTGCCAGCAGCTTAGTGGTCCGGGATACGCAGTATTTT
>TRBV6-2/TRBV6-3|TRBJ2-2|.|few
CASSYDTGELFF
TGTGCCAGCAGTTACGACACCGGGGAGCTGTTTTTT